This T cell receptor beta chain was recovered during a study of CD8+ T cells in alopecia areata. Study-level results: For lesional scalp, especially alopecia totalis/universalis, clonality was higher than in normal scalp.

Peripheral blood samples and lesional scalp punch biopsies were obtained from alopecia areata patients. RNA extraction and reverse transcription yielded cDNA as sequencing template. Some clones are missing from TCRdb's copy, which holds only in-frame ones; the method was immunoSEQ multiplex PCR. The table records about 150,000 clones, around 86% of them present only once. This clone was seen just once. Its antigen is currently unknown. Germline V gene sequence: CDR1 SQVTM, CDR2 ANQGSEA. V shed 4 bases, J shed 6 bases, and the junction held 13 bases outside the gene matches. The CDR3 runs to 15 residues.

This sequence joins TRBV29-1 and TRBJ2-7; the match to TRBD2 covers 9 bases. The clonotype comes from a human donor with alopecia areata. The material was CD8+ T cells sorted from blood, obtained at week 0. CDR3 in amino acids: CSVGLAERRSGEQYF. CDR3 sequence (DNA): TGCAGCGTTGGACTAGCGGAAAGACGTTCGGGCGAGCAGTACTTC.